This TCR beta chain was recorded in a study of cytomegalovirus exposure and HLA in healthy donors. Overall study context: According to later analysis, the same platform produced the 120 validation and several hundred first-cohort repertoires.

The method was immunoSEQ multiplex PCR; TCRdb's version includes in-frame clones alone and lacks a portion of them. The profile shows about 140,000 clones, 85% to 90% of them singletons. The donors were in the approximately 130-subject validation cohort, distinct from the roughly 670-subject first cohort. This clone was counted only a few times. Its antigen is unknown. V shed 3 bases and J 3 bases; nucleotides not matched to a gene: 1. This CDR3 contains 14 residues. Germline V CDR1 and CDR2: MDHEN, SYDVKM. Study-wide findings and caveats: While the bulk of TCR sequences proved rare, some public TCRs turned up in many donors. Cytomegalovirus-associated TCR beta chains were listed, numbering some 150.

V is TRBV28 and J is TRBJ1-2; 10 nucleotides line up with TRBD1. This receptor was identified in a man between 18 and 29 years old in good health and CMV-seronegative. Sequenced sample: PBMCs. The DNA for the CDR3 is TGTGCCAGCAGTTTTGGGACAGGGGACTATGGCTACACCTTC. The encoded protein is CASSFGTGDYGYTF.